A selection of T cell receptor beta chains follows, all from one sample in a study of control samples from healthy donors and cancer patients. Clones were sequenced by immunoSEQ multiplex PCR, and TCRdb holds only the in-frame ones, with some missing. The table shows approximately 170,000 clones, with roughly nine tenths occurring only once. Sequencing input: blood. The receptors derive from a woman in her 30s in good health. CDR3s include the opening cysteine and the closing phenylalanine or tryptophan. Each record gives: D gene, clone size, V gene, J gene, CDR3 DNA, CDR3 protein. A D gene is named only where the DNA matches it firmly. Clone sizes are given selectively: once, few, many, or a class where the clone is expanded.

-	-	TRBV24-1	TRBJ2-1	TGTGCCACCAGTGAACCCACAATCAGCTCCTACAATGAGCAGTTCTTC	CATSEPTISSYNEQFF
TRBD2	-	TRBV4-3	TRBJ2-7	TGCGCCAGCAGCCAAGCTAAGCGGGGGAGCTACGAGCAGTACTTC	CASSQAKRGSYEQYF
TRBD1	once	TRBV7-9	TRBJ2-5	TGTGCCAGCAGCGGGACAGGAGCAGGAGAGACCCAGTACTTC	CASSGTGAGETQYF
TRBD1	-	TRBV7-9	TRBJ1-1	TGTGCCAGCAGCTCGGGACAGGGGAGTTACACTGAAGCTTTCTTT	CASSSGQGSYTEAFF
-	-	TRBV6-6	TRBJ1-5	TGTGCCAGCAGTTATGGTGGGGGAAATCAGCCCCAGCATTTT	CASSYGGGNQPQHF
-	-	TRBV19	TRBJ2-1	TGTGCCAGTAGTATCCGGGACCCGGAGCAGTTCTTC	CASSIRDPEQFF
-	-	TRBV4-1	TRBJ1-1	TGCGCCAGCAGCTCCGTAGGCACTGAAGCTTTCTTT	CASSSVGTEAFF
-	once	TRBV6-6	TRBJ1-5	TGTGCCAGCAGTTACTCCAGGGATCAGCCCCAGCATTTT	CASSYSRDQPQHF
TRBD2	-	TRBV16	TRBJ2-7	TGTGCCAGCAGCCCCGCTAGCGGCGAGCAGTACTTC	CASSPASGEQYF
-	-	TRBV28	TRBJ1-6	TGTGCCAGCAGTTTTAGATCACCCCTCCACTTT	CASSFRSPLHF
TRBD2	-	TRBV9	TRBJ2-1	TGTGCCAGCAGCGCCTCCACGACTAGGACTAGCGGGTCGTATAATGAGCAGTTCTTC	CASSASTTRTSGSYNEQFF
TRBD2	-	TRBV27	TRBJ2-5	TGTGCCACAAAGGCTGTAGCGGGAGTGGAGACCCAGTACTTC	CATKAVAGVETQYF
-	-	TRBV18	TRBJ2-1	TGTGCCAGCTCACCCGTGACTAGAAGTGATGAGCAGTTCTTC	CASSPVTRSDEQFF
-	-	TRBV27	TRBJ2-5	TGTGCCAGCAGTTTGAGCGGAGGAGGTCAAGAGACCCAGTACTTC	CASSLSGGGQETQYF
-	-	TRBV15	TRBJ2-3	TGTGCCACCAGCAGAGATAGTTCCCTGGCAGATACGCAGTATTTT	CATSRDSSLADTQYF
-	-	TRBV5-1	TRBJ1-5	TGCGCCAGCAGCATCCCGACAGCCTTAAATCAGCCCCAGCATTTT	CASSIPTALNQPQHF